By proportion, the clone carrying this T cell receptor beta chain is medium-sized. Within the sample, other DNA sequences also encode this same CDR3. These data are taken from a study of metastatic and nonmetastatic thyroid tumors. Across the study: Repertoire comparison spanned blood and tumor or nodule tissue of malignant and benign thyroid patients.

Prior to thyroid surgery, none of the patients had received any treatment. Authors' data handling: The study built a papillary thyroid cancer distant-metastasis classifier from CDR3 differences across clinicopathological groups. TCRdb reprocessed the PCR reads via MiXCR. It is TCRdb's table, rather than the study itself, that gives the V and J calls and clone size. The repertoire has 9,000 to 13,000 clones, roughly 32% of them found once; the top ten carry about 4.8%. The V gene's germline CDR1 is DFQATT and CDR2 SNEGSKA (reference sequence). V was shortened by 1 base and J by 4 bases, with 8 bases between the two germline ends. The CDR3 runs to 12 residues.

This clonotype was sampled from a female donor with papillary thyroid cancer or a benign thyroid nodule (not recorded which). Some clones in this sample may be carry-over from other donors' samples. The sample taken for sequencing was tumor tissue. The rearrangement links TRBV20-1 to TRBJ2-7, with D possibly TRBD2 on 6 matching bases. The CDR3 region is CSARGGEYEQYF. The CDR3 DNA reads as TGCAGTGCTAGAGGGGGGGAATACGAGCAGTACTTC.